The next 3 T cell receptor beta chains were all read from a single sample in a study of T cells after yellow fever vaccination. A single record per CDR3 protein comes from TCRdb applying MiXCR to the 5' RACE reads. There are hundreds of thousands of distinct CDR3 sequences in the sample; 8.7% occur only once, and 18% lies in the top ten. Here the sequenced sample was PBMCs, taken on the day of the first yellow fever vaccination. The receptors were sampled from a man aged 18 to 30 who received the YFV17D yellow fever vaccine.

This clonotype turned up a few times. The chain carries TRBV7-3 and TRBJ2-7; possibly TRBD2 for D (5 bases). Looked up from germline, CDR1 is SGHTA and CDR2 is FQGTGA. The CDR3 covers 16 residues. V gave up 1 base and J gave up 0 bases, with 13 bases separating them. CDR3: CASSLKGLLSSYEQYV. In DNA form, the CDR3 reads TGTGCCAGCAGCTTAAAAGGACTTCTCAGCTCCTACGAGCAGTACGTC.

This clonotype has just a few counts. The gene calls are TRBV20-1 and TRBJ1-5; D is possibly TRBD1 (6 bases). CDR1 DFQATT and CDR2 SNEGSKA come from the germline V gene (reference sequence). The length of the CDR3 is 14 residues. V lost 6 bases to trimming and J lost 4 bases, with 16 bases between them. The CDR3 here is CSAGDNQYNQPQHF. Written as DNA, the CDR3 is TGCAGTGCCGGGGACAACCAATATAATCAGCCCCAGCATTTT.

The chain couples TRBV6-1 to TRBJ1-6; 7 bases fit TRBD1. After removal of 6 bases from V and 9 bases from J, the junction contained 5 bases not matched to a gene. CDR3 size: 13 residues. From germline, CDR1 is MNHNS and CDR2 SASEGT. The CDR3 sequence is CASRAQGVSPLHF. DNA of the CDR3: TGTGCCAGCAGAGCTCAGGGGGTTTCACCCCTCCACTTT.